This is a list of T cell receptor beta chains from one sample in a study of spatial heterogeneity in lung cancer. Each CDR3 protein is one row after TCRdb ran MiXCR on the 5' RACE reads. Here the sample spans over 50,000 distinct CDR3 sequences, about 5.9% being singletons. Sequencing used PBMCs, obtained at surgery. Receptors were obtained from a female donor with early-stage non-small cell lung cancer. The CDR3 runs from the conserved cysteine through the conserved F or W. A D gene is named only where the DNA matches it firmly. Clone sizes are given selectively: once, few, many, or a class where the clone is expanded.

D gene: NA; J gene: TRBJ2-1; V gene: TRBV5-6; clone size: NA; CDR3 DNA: TGTGCCAGCAGCTTGGAACAGGCGTACGTCAATGAGCAGTTCTTC; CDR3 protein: CASSLEQAYVNEQFF
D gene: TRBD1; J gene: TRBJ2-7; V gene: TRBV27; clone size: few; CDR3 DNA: TGTGCCAGCAGGGGACCTATGCGGGACAGGGGCCTCTACGAGCAGTACTTC; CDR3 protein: CASRGPMRDRGLYEQYF
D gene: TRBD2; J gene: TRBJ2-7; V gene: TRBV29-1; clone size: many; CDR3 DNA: TGCAGCGTTGGGGGACTAGCGGGAAAGAGTTACGAGCAGTACTTC; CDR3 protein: CSVGGLAGKSYEQYF
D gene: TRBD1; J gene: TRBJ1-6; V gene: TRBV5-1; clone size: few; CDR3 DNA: TGCGCCAGCAGCTCCCGGGACAGGGATTCACCCCTCCACTTT; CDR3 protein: CASSSRDRDSPLHF
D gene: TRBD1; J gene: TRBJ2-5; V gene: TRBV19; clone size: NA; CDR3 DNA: TGTGCCAGTAGTGAACCGGGACAGAGTCTACAAGAGACCCAGTACTTC; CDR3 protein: CASSEPGQSLQETQYF
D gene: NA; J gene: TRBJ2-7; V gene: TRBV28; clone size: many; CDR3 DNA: TGTGCCAGCCGGGGGCGCGACTACGAGCAGTACTTC; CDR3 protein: CASRGRDYEQYF
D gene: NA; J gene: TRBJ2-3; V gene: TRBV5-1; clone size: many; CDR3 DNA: TGCGCCAGCAGCGGCGGGGAGATCCCAGATACGCAGTATTTT; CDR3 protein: CASSGGEIPDTQYF
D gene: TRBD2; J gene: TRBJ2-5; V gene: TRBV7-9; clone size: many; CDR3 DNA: TGTGCCAGCAGCTTACCGGGACTAGCGGGCCAAGAGACCCAGTACTTC; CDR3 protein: CASSLPGLAGQETQYF
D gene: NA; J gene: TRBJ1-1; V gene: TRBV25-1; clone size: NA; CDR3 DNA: TGTGCCAGCAGTGAAACCGGGGCAGGGGAACTCGCCAAAGCTTTCTTT; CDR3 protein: CASSETGAGELAKAFF
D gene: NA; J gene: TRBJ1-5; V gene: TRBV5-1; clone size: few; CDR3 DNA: TGCGCCAGCAGCAGTGGGCCCGGGGAGGGGAATAGCAATCAGCCCCAGCATTTT; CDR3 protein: CASSSGPGEGNSNQPQHF
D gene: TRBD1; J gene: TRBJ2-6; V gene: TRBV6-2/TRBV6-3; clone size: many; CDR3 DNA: TGTGCCAGCTGGGACTTTAGAGACAGGGGGCCTGGGGCCAACGTCCTGACTTTC; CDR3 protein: CASWDFRDRGPGANVLTF
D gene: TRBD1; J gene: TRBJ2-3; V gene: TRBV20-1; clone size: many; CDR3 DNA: TGCAGTGCCCTGACAGGGGGTGGAGATACGCAGTATTTT; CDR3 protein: CSALTGGGDTQYF
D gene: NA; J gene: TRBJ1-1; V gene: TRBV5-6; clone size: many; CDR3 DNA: TGTGCCAGCAGCCTACAGGGCTTAAGGAACACTGAAGCTTTCTTT; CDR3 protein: CASSLQGLRNTEAFF
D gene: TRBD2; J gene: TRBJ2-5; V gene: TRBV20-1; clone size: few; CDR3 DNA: TGCAGTGCTCAACTCGCTAGCGGGGGAGGAGAGACCCAGTACTTC; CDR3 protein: CSAQLASGGGETQYF
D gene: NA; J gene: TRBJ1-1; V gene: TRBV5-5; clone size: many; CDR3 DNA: TGTGCCAGCAGCCGTGGTGTCAGGGAGAACACTGAAGCTTTCTTT; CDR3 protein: CASSRGVRENTEAFF
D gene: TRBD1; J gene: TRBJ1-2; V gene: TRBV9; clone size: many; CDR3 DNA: TGTGCCAGCAGCGCGGGACAGGGCAACTATGGCTACACCTTC; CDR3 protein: CASSAGQGNYGYTF
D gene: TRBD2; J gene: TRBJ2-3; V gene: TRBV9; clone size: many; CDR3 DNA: TGTGCCAGCAGCCCCCAGCGAGCGGGGGGCACAGATACGCAGTATTTT; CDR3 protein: CASSPQRAGGTDTQYF
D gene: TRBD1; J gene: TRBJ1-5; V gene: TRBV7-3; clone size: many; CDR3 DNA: TGTGCCAGCAGCTTCGACAGGGAGGAGCGGGGCAATCAGCCCCAGCATTTT; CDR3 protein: CASSFDREERGNQPQHF
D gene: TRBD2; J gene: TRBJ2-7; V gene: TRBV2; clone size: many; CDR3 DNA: TGTGCCAGCTCTCAACGGGGCGGGAGACGAGGCGAGCAGTACTTC; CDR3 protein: CASSQRGGRRGEQYF
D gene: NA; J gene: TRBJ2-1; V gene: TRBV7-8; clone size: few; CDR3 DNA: TGTGCCAGCAGCACAAGTTTGGGTGAGCAGTTCTTC; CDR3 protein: CASSTSLGEQFF